These 23 T cell receptor beta chains were all obtained from the same sample, sequenced in a study of regulatory T cells in long-lasting Graves disease. Through Arm-PCR of CDR3 regions and iRepertoire HTBI primers, TCR beta libraries were built. TCRdb used MiXCR to reprocess the multiplex PCR reads, holding one entry per CDR3 protein. This table has 400,000 to 450,000 distinct CDR3 sequences, about 15% appearing once. Indicated time point: newly diagnosed GD, antithyroid drugs for less than 3 months. With RNA extracted from PBMCs as input, the TCR library was made. This sample also belongs to another study, concerning T cells in Graves' hyperthyroidism and ophthalmopathy.

The source material was peripheral blood mononuclear cells (PBMCs), sampled at new diagnosis, from a patient treated with antithyroid drugs. All receptors derive from a woman aged 25-40 years with Graves disease.

This clonotype was observed a handful of times. V usage is TRBV18 and J usage is TRBJ1-1; possibly TRBD1 for D (5 bases). Germline-derived CDR1 and CDR2 are KGHSH and LQKENI. The V end was cut by 3 bases, the J end by 2 bases, with 13 bases between. The CDR3 totals 15 residues. CDR3 sequence: CASSPGRPPNTEAFF. CDR3 in DNA: TGTGCCAGCTCACCGGGACGGCCTCCTAACACTGAAGCTTTCTTT.

This clonotype appeared many times. This chain connects TRBV28 to TRBJ1-2; weak D call: TRBD1 (6 bases). Germline CDR1 and CDR2: MDHEN and SYDVKM. CDR3 size: 13 residues. Trimming removed 2 bases at V and 8 bases at J, with 12 bases between. The CDR3 DNA is TGTGCCAGCAGTTTACCGGGGACATTCGGCTACACCTTC. Translating gives CASSLPGTFGYTF.

This chain links TRBV9 with TRBJ2-5; TRBD2 is a possible D gene (6 bases). The CDR3 is 16 amino acids. The V end was cut by 0 bases, the J end by 1 base, with 13 bases between. The germline V gene encodes CDR1 SGDLS and CDR2 YYNGEE. The CDR3 spells CASSVVASEAQETQYF. The CDR3 bases are TGTGCCAGCAGCGTAGTGGCTAGCGAGGCCCAAGAGACCCAGTACTTC.

The genes are TRBV18 and TRBJ2-6; D remains ambiguous. Trimming cost V 4 bases and J 0 bases, with 13 bases left between them. CDR3 length equals 17 residues. Per the germline V gene, CDR1 is KGHSH and CDR2 is LQKENI. The CDR3 coding sequence is TGTGCCAGCTCACGTTACTCCAGGAGCTCTGGGGCCAACGTCCTGACTTTC. Protein sequence: CASSRYSRSSGANVLTF.

At least ten counts were recorded for this clonotype. The chain is built from TRBV20-1 and TRBJ1-6, with TRBD1 matching over 7 bases. Germline CDR1 reads DFQATT; CDR2 reads SNEGSKA (reference sequence). After removal of 0 bases from V and 6 bases from J, the junction contained 2 bases not matched to a gene. This CDR3 comprises 14 residues. The CDR3 DNA follows: TGCAGTGCTAGAGATAACAGGGGTAATTCACCCCTCCACTTT. It specifies CSARDNRGNSPLHF.

This clonotype was seen repeatedly, ten times or more. This chain uses TRBV6-1 with TRBJ2-7; 7 nucleotides align to TRBD1. CDR3 length: 15 amino acids. Germline assignment: CDR1 MNHNS and CDR2 SASEGT. Trimming took 7 bases from V and 0 from J; bases not matched to a gene: 9. The CDR3 DNA sequence: TGTGCCAGCATCGATTCCGGGACAGACTCCTACGAGCAGTACTTC. This codes for CASIDSGTDSYEQYF.

This clonotype was recorded at least ten times. The chain recombines TRBV27 with TRBJ1-2, with unresolved D. This CDR3 is built from 14 residues. Trimming pared 5 bases from V and 2 bases from J, leaving 12 bases between. From germline, CDR1 is MNHEY and CDR2 SMNVEV (reference sequence). The CDR3 bases are TGTGCCAGCAGTCCCTTCGGGTTCAACTATGGCTACACCTTC. This sequence encodes CASSPFGFNYGYTF.

This clonotype was recorded many times. The V and J genes are TRBV7-8 and TRBJ2-1; 12 positions agree with TRBD2. This CDR3 has 15 residues. Germline V lookup: CDR1 SGHVS, CDR2 FQNEAQ. Trimming removed 5 bases from V and 9 bases from J; junction bases left unmatched: 8. CDR3 nucleotides: TGTGCCAGCAGCCAAGGACTAGCGGGATTGGGTGAGCAGTTCTTC. It is translated as CASSQGLAGLGEQFF.

This clonotype has at least ten counts. This chain joins TRBV28 and TRBJ1-4; 9 bases agree with TRBD1. Trimming removed 6 bases from V and 8 bases from J; junction bases left unmatched: 10. The CDR3 runs 15 residues. The germline CDR1 and CDR2 sequences are MDHEN and SYDVKM. CDR3 nucleotides: TGTGCCAGCAGCGTACCGGGACAGGGTTACGAAAAACTGTTTTTT. Translating gives CASSVPGQGYEKLFF. Supplemented by reference TRBV28 and TRBJ1-4, the full variable domain reads DVKVTQSSRYLVKRTGEKVFLECVQDMDHENMFWYRQDPGLGLRLIYFSYDVKMKEKGDIPEGYSVSREKKERFSLILESASTNQTSMYLCASSVPGQGYEKLFFGSGTQLSVL.

The chain combines TRBV9 with TRBJ2-3; D call uncertain. V lost 0 bases to trimming and J lost 7 bases, with 9 bases between them. From germline, CDR1 is SGDLS and CDR2 YYNGEE. The CDR3 runs 13 residues. The CDR3 region has the DNA TGTGCCAGCAGCGTAGGTGCCTCTCATACGCAGTATTTT. This codes for CASSVGASHTQYF. The whole variable domain, filled in from reference TRBV9 and TRBJ2-3, reads DSGVTQTPKHLITATGQRVTLRCSPRSGDLSVYWYQQSLDQGLQFLIQYYNGEERAKGNILERFSAQQFPDLHSELNLSSLELGDSALYFCASSVGASHTQYFGPGTRLTVL.

This clonotype was detected many times. The chain has TRBV15 and TRBJ2-7; D is perhaps TRBD1 (5 bases). V was pared by 5 bases and J by 2 bases, with 16 bases between. Germline V CDR1 and CDR2: LNHNV, YYDKDF (reference sequence). The CDR3 has 15 residues. The CDR3 sequence: CATSGAGMTAYEQYF. As DNA, the CDR3 is TGTGCCACCAGCGGGGCAGGGATGACAGCCTACGAGCAGTACTTC. Together with reference TRBV15 and TRBJ2-7, the CDR3 gives the full variable domain: DAMVIQNPRYQVTQFGKPVTLSCSQTLNHNVMYWYQQKSSQAPKLLFHYYDKDFNNEADTPDNFQSRRPNTSFCFLDIRSPGLGDTAMYLCATSGAGMTAYEQYFGPGTRLTVT.

This clonotype occurred a few times. The chain recombines TRBV9 with TRBJ1-3; D is unclear. V was clipped by 3 bases and J by 8 bases, with 3 bases between them. Germline V gene sequence: CDR1 SGDLS, CDR2 YYNGEE. The CDR3 loop spans 10 amino acids. Written as DNA, the CDR3 is TGTGCCAGCAGCGGGGACACCATATATTTT. Its protein is CASSGDTIYF.

This chain links TRBV9 with TRBJ2-1; no clear D gene. Trimming shortened V by 5 bases and J by 0 bases, and 12 bases separated the two germline ends. This CDR3 is 15 amino acids long. Germline V lookup: CDR1 SGDLS, CDR2 YYNGEE. CDR3 sequence: CASSFAPNSYNEQFF. CDR3 DNA: TGTGCCAGCAGTTTCGCCCCCAACTCCTACAATGAGCAGTTCTTC. Combining the CDR3 with reference TRBV9 and TRBJ2-1 gives the whole variable domain DSGVTQTPKHLITATGQRVTLRCSPRSGDLSVYWYQQSLDQGLQFLIQYYNGEERAKGNILERFSAQQFPDLHSELNLSSLELGDSALYFCASSFAPNSYNEQFFGPGTRLTVL.

V gene TRBV7-2 combines with J gene TRBJ2-7; 8 bases align to TRBD2. This CDR3 contains 15 residues. V was pared by 1 base and J by 5 bases, with 7 bases of the junction left unmatched. CDR1 is SGHTA and CDR2 is FQGNSA in the germline V gene. CDR3 loop: CASSLGAGAGNEQYF. The CDR3 nucleotides are TGTGCCAGCAGCTTAGGAGCGGGAGCAGGGAACGAGCAGTACTTC.

This clonotype was seen many times. The chain joins TRBV7-3 to TRBJ1-1, with unresolved D. Trimming stripped 5 bases from V and 6 bases from J, with 13 bases between. The CDR3 is 13 residues long. CDR1 and CDR2 from the germline V gene are SGHTA and FQGTGA. The CDR3 region is CASSPAGLPEAFF. The CDR3 DNA sequence: TGTGCCAGCAGCCCCGCCGGCCTCCCTGAAGCTTTCTTT.

There are a few counts of this clonotype. The rearrangement links TRBV24-1 to TRBJ1-1, with D perhaps matching TRBD1 (6 bases). V was pared by 2 bases and J by 6 bases, with 12 bases between. The CDR3 extends over 14 amino acids. Germline lookup yields CDR1 KGHDR and CDR2 SFDVKD. The CDR3 is CATSDSGVGAEAFF. In DNA, the CDR3 is TGTGCCACCAGTGATTCAGGGGTGGGTGCTGAAGCTTTCTTT.

With regard to this clonotype: A far larger clone is just one base off, so this is likely a read error. The rearrangement links TRBV2 to TRBJ2-1, with TRBD2 matching 12 bases. The length of the CDR3 is 15 residues. In germline, CDR1 is SNHLY, CDR2 FYNNEI. J gave up 10 bases and V 2 bases, and 6 bases lay outside the gene matches. The CDR3 DNA sequence: TGTGCCAGCAGTGAAACTAGCGGGAGGACCTACGAGCAGTTCTTC. Translated, it gives CASSETSGRTYEQFF.

Details on this clonotype: This could be a read error, since a much larger clone is one nucleotide away. The chain is built from TRBV30 and TRBJ1-3, with D hard to call. CDR1 GTSNPN and CDR2 SVGIG come from the germline V gene (reference sequence). The CDR3 covers 16 residues. The CDR3 bases are TGTGCCTGCCAGGCGGAGGGCACCTTCTCTGGACACACCATATATTTT. It is translated as CACQAEGTFSGHTIYF.

This clonotype appeared a few times. The chain carries TRBV7-8 and TRBJ2-3; 8 bases fit TRBD2. This CDR3 contains 16 residues. Per germline, CDR1 SGHVS and CDR2 FQNEAQ. Trimming at V came to 1 base and at J to 6 bases, leaving 9 bases not matched to a gene. This CDR3 reads CASSLGDRERGDTQYF. The CDR3 DNA reads TGTGCCAGCAGCTTAGGGGACCGGGAGCGGGGGGATACGCAGTATTTT.

This clonotype showed up many times. The chain links TRBV4-2 to TRBJ1-2; a weak D match, TRBD1 (6 bases). The V gene lost 1 base and the J gene lost 8 bases, with 14 bases spanning the gap. Germline assignment: CDR1 LGHNA and CDR2 YNFKEQ. CDR3 size: 14 residues. As DNA, the CDR3 is TGTGCCAGCAGCCAAGGTTACAGGGCTGACGGCTACACCTTC. The encoded protein is CASSQGYRADGYTF.

On this clonotype: Since a far larger clone is one base different, this is likely a read error. This chain connects TRBV28 to TRBJ1-5; D is unresolved. CDR1 is MDHEN, CDR2 SYDVKM, per germline. V was shortened by 3 bases and J by 0 bases, with 6 bases between the two germline ends. The CDR3 sequence is 14 residues long. The CDR3 loop reads CASSFSYSNQPQHF. CDR3 coding DNA: TGTGCCAGCAGTTTCAGTTATAGCAATCAGCCCCAGCATTTT.

This clonotype was found many times. The conserved phenylalanine or tryptophan is not found at the CDR3 terminus, so this likely reflects a read error. It is unclear where the CDR3 begins or ends on the DNA, so no DNA is shown, and the CDR3 is as TCRdb lists it. The chain recombines TRBV7-9 with TRBJ2-1; the D call in the table, TRBD1, was not verified against the DNA. CDR1 SEHNR and CDR2 FQNEAQ come from the germline V gene (reference sequence). The CDR3 region is 13 residues in length, termini included. This CDR3 reads CASSLGVQGDIVL.

This clonotype was picked up a small number of times. A much larger clone is a single base away; this may be a read error. Likely a read error: the CDR3 ends without its conserved phenylalanine or tryptophan. The chain combines TRBV28 with TRBJ2-7; D call uncertain. The CDR3 is 13 amino acids. V was shortened by 2 bases and J by 3 bases, with 8 bases between the two germline ends. Germline values: CDR1 MDHEN, CDR2 SYDVKM. The DNA for the CDR3 is TGTGCCAGCAGTTTAAGGCAGAACTACGAGCAGTACCTC. Translation gives CASSLRQNYEQYL.